The 8 T cell receptor beta chains below were found in one sample sequenced in a study of blood T cells in healthy people across ages. The second PCR ran about 6 to 11 cycles with a sample-barcoded 5' primer and J-beta primers. TCRdb called the 5' RACE reads again in MiXCR, with one record for every CDR3 protein. The repertoire has 800,000 to 1,300,000 distinct CDR3 sequences, less than 25% of them found once; the top ten carry around 0.75%. A further study also used this sample, focusing on T cells of mothers and their children.

The sample taken for sequencing was blood. The receptors come from a girl aged 2-9 years in good health.

The chain uses TRBV6-2 or TRBV6-3 and TRBJ1-1; D is ambiguous. Germline-derived CDR1 and CDR2 are MNHEY and SVGEGT. Trimming shortened V by 6 bases and J by 3 bases, and 11 bases separated the two germline ends. This CDR3 spans 13 amino acids. This chain's CDR3 is CASRLTDYTEAFF. Written as DNA, the CDR3 is TGTGCCAGCAGACTGACGGATTACACTGAAGCTTTCTTT.

The gene calls are TRBV11-2 and TRBJ2-3; D is possibly TRBD1 or TRBD2 (5 bases each). Germline V gives CDR1 SGHAT, CDR2 FQNNGV. V was clipped by 3 bases and J by 3 bases, with 13 bases between them. This CDR3 comprises 15 residues. The CDR3 loop is CASSLGRWGTDTQYF. CDR3 nucleotide sequence: TGTGCCAGCAGCTTGGGCAGGTGGGGGACAGATACGCAGTATTTT.

This clonotype was detected only a few times. The rearrangement joins TRBV7-9 to TRBJ2-7, with D possibly matching TRBD2 (6 bases). CDR3 length: 13 residues. V lost 8 bases and J lost 4, with 15 bases in between. Germline lookup yields CDR1 SEHNR and CDR2 FQNEAQ (reference sequence). CDR3 nucleotide sequence: TGTGCCAGCGAACGGGGCGGGAATTACGAGCAGTACTTC. Amino acids: CASERGGNYEQYF.

The chain joins TRBV3-1 to TRBJ2-5; 9 bases match TRBD1. The J call may be incorrect, as the DNA end agrees better with TRBJ2-7. This CDR3 contains 13 residues. The germline V gene has CDR1 LGHDT and CDR2 YNNKEL (reference sequence). The DNA for the CDR3 is TGTGCCACACGGGACAGGGAGACCTACGAGCAGTACTTC. As protein: CATRDRETYEQYF.

The sample holds a few counts of this clonotype. The CDR3 nucleotides read TGTGCCAGCAGTTACTTCGGGGACGAGCAGTACTTC. Translation: CASSYFGDEQYF. The chain joins TRBV6-5 to TRBJ2-5; tentatively, D is TRBD2 (5 bases). TRBJ2-7 matches the DNA end more closely, so the J call is doubtful. The CDR3 has 12 residues. CDR1 is MNHEY, CDR2 SVGAGI, per germline.

The chain couples TRBV6-1 to TRBJ2-7; no firm D call. This CDR3 has 10 residues. Trimming took off 8 bases at V and 7 bases at J, with 9 bases between the two ends. Looked up from germline, CDR1 is MNHNS and CDR2 is SASEGT. CDR3 DNA: TGTGCCAGCGGGGTCGTGGAGCAGTACTTC. It is translated as CASGVVEQYF.

This rearrangement joins TRBV12-3 or TRBV12-4 to TRBJ2-3; D unresolved. The CDR3 extends over 13 amino acids. Between the trimmed V and J ends, which lost 7 bases and 2 bases, there was a span of 10 bases. The DNA of the CDR3 is TGTGCCAGCAATCTAGGGAACACAGATACGCAGTATTTT. This translates into CASNLGNTDTQYF.

This clonotype was seen just once. The genes are TRBV20-1 and TRBJ2-3; 7 nucleotides match TRBD2. Germline CDR1 DFQATT, CDR2 SNEGSKA (reference sequence). After removal of 3 bases from V and 10 bases from J, the junction contained 16 bases not matched to a gene. The CDR3 length is 15 residues. CDR3 nucleotide sequence: TGCAGTGCTAGGCCGGGACTACGGCTCGGGGATGCGCAGTATTTT. It translates to CSARPGLRLGDAQYF.